A selection of T cell receptor beta chains follows, all from one sample in a study of T cells in Graves' hyperthyroidism and ophthalmopathy. TCRdb processed the multiplex PCR reads anew with MiXCR; each CDR3 protein has one entry. The data hold roughly 420,000 distinct CDR3 sequences, with around 15% observed a single time. What was sequenced was blood. The receptor set was obtained from a woman aged 18-29 years with Graves' hyperthyroidism. Both conserved end residues are part of each CDR3. D genes are given only for firm matches. Not all rows give a size; the values are once, few, many and, for expanded clones, a class.

D gene | J gene | V gene | clone size | CDR3 protein | CDR3 DNA
- | TRBJ2-1 | TRBV28 | many | CASSLPGEGHNEQFF | TGTGCCAGCAGTTTGCCAGGGGAAGGCCACAATGAGCAGTTCTTC
TRBD1 | TRBJ2-7 | TRBV28 | many | CASSSGQGSEQYF | TGTGCCAGCAGTTCAGGACAGGGCAGCGAGCAGTACTTC
TRBD2 | TRBJ2-1 | TRBV11-2 | many | CASSLGREGQGEQFF | TGTGCCAGCAGCTTAGGGCGGGAGGGCCAGGGTGAGCAGTTCTTC
TRBD1 | TRBJ2-1 | TRBV5-4 | - | CASTDRTGGNEQFF | TGTGCCAGCACCGACCGGACAGGGGGAAATGAGCAGTTCTTC
TRBD1 | TRBJ2-3 | TRBV12-5 | many | CASGLAGQGTDTQYF | TGTGCTAGTGGTTTGGCGGGACAGGGGACAGATACGCAGTATTTT
TRBD2 | TRBJ2-7 | TRBV20-1 | many | CSARVPSGSYEQYF | TGCAGTGCTAGAGTCCCGAGCGGGAGTTATGAGCAGTACTTC
- | TRBJ2-3 | TRBV29-1 | many | CSVDRDRESTDTQYF | TGCAGCGTGGACCGGGACCGAGAAAGCACAGATACGCAGTATTTT
TRBD2 | TRBJ2-5 | TRBV20-1 | many | CSARDTSGRWVETQYF | TGCAGTGCTAGAGATACTAGCGGGAGATGGGTAGAGACCCAGTACTTC
- | TRBJ2-5 | TRBV30 | - | CAWMGAGSQETQYF | TGTGCCTGGATGGGGGCAGGGTCGCAAGAGACCCAGTACTTC
- | TRBJ2-5 | TRBV11-2 | many | CASSSKGPGNQETQYF | TGTGCCAGCAGCTCTAAGGGCCCCGGGAATCAAGAGACCCAGTACTTC
- | TRBJ1-2 | TRBV12-3/TRBV12-4 | - | CASSTGIYGYTF | TGTGCCAGCAGTACCGGGATCTATGGCTACACCTTC
TRBD1 | TRBJ1-5 | TRBV2 | many | CASRLGQNSNQPQHF | TGTGCCAGCAGATTGGGACAGAATAGCAATCAGCCCCAGCATTTT
- | TRBJ2-5 | TRBV24-1 | few | CATSDPRDHGETQYF | TGTGCCACCAGTGATCCGCGGGACCACGGGGAGACCCAGTACTTC
TRBD1 | TRBJ2-5 | TRBV5-1 | - | CASSRDREFGETQYF | TGCGCCAGCAGTCGGGACAGGGAATTCGGAGAGACCCAGTACTTC
TRBD1 | TRBJ2-2 | TRBV27 | - | CASSDRGHPNRELFF | TGTGCCAGCAGTGACAGGGGTCACCCTAACAGGGAGCTGTTTTTT
- | TRBJ2-5 | TRBV27 | - | CASRVGEGETQYF | TGTGCCAGCAGAGTGGGAGAAGGGGAGACCCAGTACTTC
TRBD1 | TRBJ2-5 | TRBV30 | - | CAWRTGGSETQYF | TGTGCCTGGAGAACAGGGGGCTCAGAGACCCAGTACTTC
TRBD2 | TRBJ2-7 | TRBV28 | many | CASRGTSGIYEQYF | TGTGCCAGCAGGGGGACTAGCGGGATCTACGAGCAGTACTTC
- | TRBJ2-7 | TRBV14 | - | CASSLEFSYEQYF | TGTGCCAGCAGCCTAGAGTTCTCCTACGAGCAGTACTTC
TRBD2 | TRBJ2-7 | TRBV6-9 | - | CASSSFGGRGNEQYF | TGTGCCAGCAGTTCTTTTGGCGGGAGGGGCAACGAGCAGTACTTC
- | TRBJ1-4 | TRBV28 | many | CASSFSTVNEKLFF | TGTGCCAGCAGTTTCTCAACGGTAAATGAAAAACTGTTTTTT
TRBD2 | TRBJ2-3 | TRBV5-1 | many | CASSLEAGPTDTQYF | TGCGCCAGCAGCTTGGAAGCGGGACCCACAGATACGCAGTATTTT
- | TRBJ1-2 | TRBV3-1 | - | CASSTPDTDYGYTF | TGTGCCAGCAGCACCCCAGACACGGACTATGGCTACACCTTC
TRBD2 | TRBJ2-1 | TRBV15 | - | CATSRRRNPSGTPNEQFF | TGTGCCACCAGCAGACGGAGGAACCCCAGCGGGACCCCCAATGAGCAGTTCTTC
TRBD2 | TRBJ2-1 | TRBV19 | few | CASSMASGRAYNEQFF | TGTGCCAGTAGTATGGCTAGCGGGCGGGCATACAATGAGCAGTTCTTC
- | TRBJ2-3 | TRBV4-3 | - | CASSPGSGLGIPDTQYF | TGCGCCAGCAGCCCAGGCTCAGGTTTGGGGATCCCAGATACGCAGTATTTT
- | TRBJ2-1 | TRBV6-1 | - | CASRERGGSYNEQFF | TGTGCCAGCAGGGAGAGGGGGGGGTCCTACAATGAGCAGTTCTTC
- | TRBJ2-1 | TRBV28 | many | CASSTPTPSSYNEQFF | TGTGCCAGCAGCACCCCGACACCGAGCTCCTACAATGAGCAGTTCTTC
- | TRBJ1-1 | TRBV14 | few | CASSPSRARSSEAFF | TGTGCCAGCAGCCCTAGCAGGGCTAGGTCGAGTGAAGCTTTCTTT
- | TRBJ1-5 | TRBV9 | - | CASSVVGGSTDTQHF | TGTGCCAGCAGCGTAGTGGGCGGAAGCACAGATACGCAGCATTTT
TRBD2 | TRBJ2-7 | TRBV20-1 | many | CSARVATSGSYEQYF | TGCAGTGCTAGAGTGGCGACTAGCGGGAGCTACGAGCAGTACTTC
- | TRBJ2-1 | TRBV7-9 | few | CASTHDNYNEQFF | TGTGCCAGCACCCATGACAACTACAATGAGCAGTTCTTC
- | TRBJ1-1 | TRBV15 | - | CATSRDLRVTEAFF | TGTGCCACCAGCAGAGATCTTAGGGTGACTGAAGCTTTCTTT
TRBD2 | TRBJ2-3 | TRBV13 | many | CASSPGWALAGVPSTDTQYF | TGTGCCAGCAGCCCAGGCTGGGCCCTAGCGGGGGTCCCTAGCACAGATACGCAGTATTTT
- | TRBJ1-1 | TRBV3-1 | many | CASSQDLGRTEAFF | TGTGCCAGCAGCCAAGATTTAGGGCGCACTGAAGCTTTCTTT
- | TRBJ1-4 | TRBV14 | - | CASSQPMREKLFF | TGTGCCAGCAGCCAACCCATGAGGGAGAAACTGTTTTTT
- | TRBJ2-5 | TRBV11-2 | many | CASSPRLGDGETQYF | TGTGCCAGCAGCCCCCGGTTAGGGGACGGGGAGACCCAGTACTTC
TRBD2 | TRBJ2-1 | TRBV6-2/TRBV6-3 | many | CASRTGGREQFF | TGTGCCAGCAGAACGGGAGGTCGTGAGCAGTTCTTC
- | TRBJ1-2 | TRBV28 | few | CASTPEGYGYTF | TGTGCCAGCACCCCCGAGGGCTATGGCTACACCTTC
- | TRBJ2-1 | TRBV20-1 | many | CSARGNGNEQFF | TGCAGTGCTAGAGGGAACGGGAATGAGCAGTTCTTC
TRBD1 | TRBJ1-6 | TRBV20-1 | many | CSAGRGQSNSPLHF | TGCAGTGCTGGAAGGGGACAGTCAAATTCACCCCTCCACTTT
- | TRBJ1-2 | TRBV18 | few | CASSPGFPRANYGYTF | TGTGCCAGCTCACCAGGTTTCCCCAGGGCTAACTATGGCTACACCTTC
- | TRBJ1-5 | TRBV28 | - | CASSLAGLNSNQPQHF | TGTGCCAGCAGTTTGGCTGGGTTGAATAGCAATCAGCCCCAGCATTTT
- | TRBJ1-5 | TRBV28 | - | CASSLSLGTGSNQPQHF | TGTGCCAGCAGTTTATCCCTCGGGACGGGTAGCAATCAGCCCCAGCATTTT
TRBD1 | TRBJ1-1 | TRBV7-9 | many | CASSSLQGLNTEAFF | TGTGCCAGCAGCTCATTACAGGGGTTGAACACTGAAGCTTTCTTT
TRBD1 | TRBJ2-7 | TRBV20-1 | few | CSALRDSYEQYF | TGCAGTGCGCTCCGGGACAGCTACGAGCAGTACTTC
- | TRBJ2-7 | TRBV28 | few | CASMDPSYEQYF | TGTGCCAGCATGGACCCTTCCTACGAGCAGTACTTC
TRBD2 | TRBJ2-3 | TRBV4-2 | few | CASSQEPSGTQYF | TGTGCCAGCAGCCAAGAACCTAGCGGTACGCAGTATTTT
- | TRBJ2-7 | TRBV2 | many | CASSEGSGRFYEQYF | TGTGCCAGCAGTGAAGGCAGCGGGCGCTTCTACGAGCAGTACTTC
- | TRBJ1-3 | TRBV4-1 | many | CASSQAGPGNTIYF | TGCGCCAGCAGCCAAGCAGGGCCTGGAAACACCATATATTTT
- | TRBJ2-3 | TRBV6-2/TRBV6-3 | - | CASSSSGLATDTQYF | TGTGCCAGCAGTTCCTCGGGACTCGCCACAGATACGCAGTATTTT
TRBD2 | TRBJ2-1 | TRBV7-2 | many | CASKTGRLAGERSYNEQFF | TGTGCCAGCAAAACCGGGAGACTAGCGGGAGAGAGGTCCTACAATGAGCAGTTCTTC
- | TRBJ1-2 | TRBV6-1 | many | CASSGREKSGYTF | TGTGCCAGCAGTGGCCGGGAAAAGAGTGGCTACACCTTC
TRBD2 | TRBJ2-3 | TRBV19 | - | CASSKLAGVADTQYF | TGTGCCAGTAGTAAACTAGCGGGAGTTGCAGATACGCAGTATTTT
TRBD2 | TRBJ2-5 | TRBV7-9 | many | CASSPALGTSYVETQYF | TGTGCCAGCAGTCCAGCTCTCGGGACTAGCTATGTAGAGACCCAGTACTTC
- | TRBJ1-6 | TRBV12-3/TRBV12-4 | few | CASSFGGTYNSPLHF | TGTGCCAGCAGTTTTGGGGGAACTTATAATTCACCCCTCCACTTT
- | TRBJ1-2 | TRBV20-1 | - | CSAMDGGGYGYTF | TGCAGTGCTATGGATGGAGGGGGCTATGGCTACACCTTC
- | TRBJ2-3 | TRBV28 | many | CASSPPNIGTDTQYF | TGTGCCAGCAGCCCCCCCAACATTGGCACAGATACGCAGTATTTT
TRBD1 | TRBJ1-2 | TRBV28 | - | CASSFPDREWIYGYTF | TGTGCCAGCAGTTTCCCTGACAGGGAGTGGATCTATGGCTACACCTTC